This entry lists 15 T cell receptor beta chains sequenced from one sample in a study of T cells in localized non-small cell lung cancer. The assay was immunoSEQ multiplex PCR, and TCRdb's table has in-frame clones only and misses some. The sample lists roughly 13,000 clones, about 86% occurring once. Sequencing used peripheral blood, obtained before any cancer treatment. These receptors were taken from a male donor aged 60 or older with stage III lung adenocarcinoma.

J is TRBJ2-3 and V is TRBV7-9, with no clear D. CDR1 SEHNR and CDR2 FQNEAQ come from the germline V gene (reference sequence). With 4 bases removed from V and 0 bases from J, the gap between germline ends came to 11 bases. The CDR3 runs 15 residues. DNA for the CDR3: TGTGCCAGCAGCTCCCCCCAATTTAGCACAGATACGCAGTATTTT. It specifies CASSSPQFSTDTQYF.

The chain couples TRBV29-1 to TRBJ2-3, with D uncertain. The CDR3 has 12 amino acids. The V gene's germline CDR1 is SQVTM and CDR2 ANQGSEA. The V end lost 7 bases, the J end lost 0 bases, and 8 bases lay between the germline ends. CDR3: CSAGPSTDTQYF. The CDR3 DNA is TGCAGCGCCGGCCCGAGCACAGATACGCAGTATTTT.

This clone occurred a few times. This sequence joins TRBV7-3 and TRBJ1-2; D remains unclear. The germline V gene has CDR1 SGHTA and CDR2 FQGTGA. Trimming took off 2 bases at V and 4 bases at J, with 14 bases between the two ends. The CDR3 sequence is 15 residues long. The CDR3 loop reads CASSLAATGLYGYTF. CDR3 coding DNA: TGTGCCAGCAGCTTAGCGGCTACGGGCCTCTATGGCTACACCTTC.

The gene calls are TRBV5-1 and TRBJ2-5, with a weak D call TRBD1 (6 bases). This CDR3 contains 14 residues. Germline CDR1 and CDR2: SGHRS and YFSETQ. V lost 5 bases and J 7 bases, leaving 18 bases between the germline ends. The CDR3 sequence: CASRSGTNRGTQYF. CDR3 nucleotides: TGCGCCAGCAGATCCGGGACAAATAGGGGGACCCAGTACTTC.

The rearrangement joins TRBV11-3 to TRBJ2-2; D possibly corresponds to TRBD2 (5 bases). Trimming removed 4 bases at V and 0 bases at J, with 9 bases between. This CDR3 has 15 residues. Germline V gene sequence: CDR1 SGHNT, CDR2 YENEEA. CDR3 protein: CASSSSGTNTGELFF. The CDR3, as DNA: TGTGCCAGCAGCTCTTCGGGAACGAACACCGGGGAGCTGTTTTTT.

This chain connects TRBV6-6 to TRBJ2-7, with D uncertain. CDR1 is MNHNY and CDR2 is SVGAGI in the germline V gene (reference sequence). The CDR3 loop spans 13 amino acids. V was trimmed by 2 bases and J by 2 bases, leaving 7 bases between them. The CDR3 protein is CASSYAVAYEQYF. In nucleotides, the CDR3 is TGTGCCAGCAGTTACGCGGTCGCCTACGAGCAGTACTTC.

DNA for the CDR3: TGTGCCAGCAGCCGAGGTCGGGGGGCAACTAATGAAAAACTGTTTTTT. This translates into CASSRGRGATNEKLFF. The J gene is TRBJ1-4, the V gene TRBV7-9, with D possibly being TRBD1 (5 bases). CDR3 length: 16 amino acids. V lost 5 bases, J lost 0 bases, and 13 bases lay in between. Germline CDR1 is SEHNR and CDR2 is FQNEAQ (reference sequence).

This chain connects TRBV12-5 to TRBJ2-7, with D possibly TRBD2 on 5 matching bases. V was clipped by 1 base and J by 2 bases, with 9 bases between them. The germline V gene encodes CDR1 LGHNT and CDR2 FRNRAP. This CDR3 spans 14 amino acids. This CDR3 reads CASGLGGVPYEQYF. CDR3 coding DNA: TGTGCTAGTGGTTTGGGGGGAGTCCCCTACGAGCAGTACTTC.

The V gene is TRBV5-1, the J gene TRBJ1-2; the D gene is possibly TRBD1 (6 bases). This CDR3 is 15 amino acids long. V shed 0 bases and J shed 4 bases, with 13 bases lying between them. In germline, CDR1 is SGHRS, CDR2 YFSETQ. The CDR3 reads CASSLDGRGGYGYTF. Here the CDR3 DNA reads TGCGCCAGCAGCTTGGATGGCAGGGGAGGCTATGGCTACACCTTC.

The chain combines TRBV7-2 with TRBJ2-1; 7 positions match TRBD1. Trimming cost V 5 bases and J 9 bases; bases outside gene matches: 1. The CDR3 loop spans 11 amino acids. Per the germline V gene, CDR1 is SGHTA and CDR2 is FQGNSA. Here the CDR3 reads CASSRDSEQFF. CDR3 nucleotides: TGTGCCAGCAGCCGGGACAGTGAGCAGTTCTTC.

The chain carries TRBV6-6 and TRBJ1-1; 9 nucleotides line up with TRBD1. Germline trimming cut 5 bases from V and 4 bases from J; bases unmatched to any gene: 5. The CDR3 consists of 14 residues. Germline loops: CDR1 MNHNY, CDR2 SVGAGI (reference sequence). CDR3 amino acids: CASSTRQGVTEAFF. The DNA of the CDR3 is TGTGCCAGCAGTACTCGACAGGGGGTCACTGAAGCTTTCTTT.

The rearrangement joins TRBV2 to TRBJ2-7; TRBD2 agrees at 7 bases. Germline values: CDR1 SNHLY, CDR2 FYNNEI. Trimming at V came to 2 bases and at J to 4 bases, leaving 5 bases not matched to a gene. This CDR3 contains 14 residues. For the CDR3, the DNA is TGTGCCAGCAGTGAATCTGTCGGGGGGTACGAGCAGTACTTC. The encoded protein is CASSESVGGYEQYF.

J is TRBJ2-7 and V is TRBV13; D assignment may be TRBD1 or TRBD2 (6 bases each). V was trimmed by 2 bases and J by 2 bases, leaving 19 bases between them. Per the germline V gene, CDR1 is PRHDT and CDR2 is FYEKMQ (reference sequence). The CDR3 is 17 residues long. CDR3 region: CASSLTGASGDAYEQYF. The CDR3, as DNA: TGTGCCAGCAGCTTAACGGGGGCAAGCGGAGATGCCTACGAGCAGTACTTC. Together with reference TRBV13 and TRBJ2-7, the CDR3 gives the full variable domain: AAGVIQSPRHLIKEKRETATLKCYPIPRHDTVYWYQQGPGQDPQFLISFYEKMQSDKGSIPDRFSAQQFSDYHSELNMSSLELGDSALYFCASSLTGASGDAYEQYFGPGTRLTVT.

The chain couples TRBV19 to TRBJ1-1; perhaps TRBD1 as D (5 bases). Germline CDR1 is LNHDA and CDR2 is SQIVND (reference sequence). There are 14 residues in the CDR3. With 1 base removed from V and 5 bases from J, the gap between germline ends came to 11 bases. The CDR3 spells CASSIVWGKTEAFF. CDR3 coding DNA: TGTGCCAGTAGTATAGTTTGGGGCAAGACTGAAGCTTTCTTT.

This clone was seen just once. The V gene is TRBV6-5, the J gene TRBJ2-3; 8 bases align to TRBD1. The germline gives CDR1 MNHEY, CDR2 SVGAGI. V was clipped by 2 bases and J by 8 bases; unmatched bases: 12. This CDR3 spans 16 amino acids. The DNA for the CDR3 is TGTGCCAGCAGTTACAGGGGGACAGGCGAGGGAGGTACGCAGTATTTT. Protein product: CASSYRGTGEGGTQYF.